The 22 T cell receptor beta chains reported below all come from one sample, sequenced in a study of blood T cell repertoires in COVID-19. Generated by immunoSEQ multiplex PCR, the TCRdb table keeps only in-frame clones and is missing some. Of about 160,000 clones listed, over 70% are singletons. What was sequenced was PBMCs or T cells enriched from blood (not recorded which). Receptors originate from a woman aged 55-70 years who had recovered from COVID-19.

This clone was seen only a few times. The V call is TRBV24-1, the J call TRBJ2-2; TRBD1 aligns across 8 bases. Trimming at V came to 6 bases and at J to 0 bases, leaving 5 bases not matched to a gene. Germline CDR1 KGHDR, CDR2 SFDVKD. The CDR3 length is 16 residues. The CDR3 reads CATSSAGGANTGELFF. For the CDR3, the DNA is TGTGCCACCAGTTCCGCAGGGGGCGCGAACACCGGGGAGCTGTTTTTT.

J is TRBJ1-2 and V is TRBV5-8; no clear D. CDR3 size: 13 residues. V shed 2 bases and J shed 2 bases, with 7 bases lying between them. Germline loops: CDR1 SGHTS, CDR2 YDEGEE. DNA of the CDR3: TGTGCCAGCAGCTTTGGGGAGAACTATGGCTACACCTTC. This encodes CASSFGENYGYTF. Full variable domain (outside the CDR3, taken from reference TRBV5-8 and TRBJ1-2): EAGVTQSPTHLIKTRGQQATLRCSPISGHTSVYWYQQALGLGLQFLLWYDEGEERNRGNFPPRFSGRQFPNYSSELNVNALELEDSALYLCASSFGENYGYTFGSGTRLTVV.

The chain couples TRBV27 to TRBJ1-2, with D hard to call. V lost 3 bases to trimming and J lost 7 bases, with 15 bases between them. Germline assignment: CDR1 MNHEY and CDR2 SMNVEV (reference sequence). CDR3 length: 14 residues. The CDR3 DNA reads TGTGCCAGCAGTTTCCGGGCCAGAGCGGGTGGCTACACCTTC. This gives the protein CASSFRARAGGYTF.

The chain links TRBV18 to TRBJ1-6; no definite D call. V was clipped by 6 bases and J by 5 bases, with 11 bases between them. The germline CDR1 and CDR2 sequences are KGHSH and LQKENI. The CDR3 extends over 14 amino acids. CDR3 sequence reads: CASSQEKDNSPLHF. The CDR3, as DNA: TGTGCCAGCTCCCAGGAAAAGGATAATTCACCCCTCCACTTT.

The chain recombines TRBV24-1 with TRBJ2-5, with 7 nucleotides matching TRBD1. CDR3 length: 14 residues. V gave up 5 bases and J gave up 5 bases; unmatched junction bases: 7. Germline CDR1 KGHDR, CDR2 SFDVKD. For the CDR3, the DNA is TGTGCCACCAGTGCGTCCGGGACAGTGGAGACCCAGTACTTC. Translating it yields CATSASGTVETQYF.

The chain employs TRBV29-1 and TRBJ2-7; 9 bases fit TRBD2. The CDR3 has 14 residues. Per the germline V gene, CDR1 is SQVTM and CDR2 is ANQGSEA. Trimming at V came to 3 bases and at J to 1 base, leaving 4 bases not matched to a gene. The CDR3 coding sequence is TGCAGCGTTGATCGCGGGGGGGGTTCCTACGAGCAGTACTTC. The encoded protein is CSVDRGGGSYEQYF.

This rearrangement joins TRBV30 to TRBJ1-5, with 7 bases aligning to TRBD1. CDR3 size: 16 residues. V lost 2 bases, J lost 3 bases, and 10 bases stayed unmatched. Germline loops: CDR1 GTSNPN, CDR2 SVGIG (reference sequence). This CDR3 reads CAWSTWDSTYNQPQHF. CDR3 nucleotides: TGTGCCTGGAGTACGTGGGACAGTACTTACAATCAGCCCCAGCATTTT.

This clone appeared a single time. The V call is TRBV7-2, the J call TRBJ2-3, with 8 bases that match TRBD2. Per the germline V gene, CDR1 is SGHTA and CDR2 is FQGNSA. The V gene end was trimmed by 5 bases and the J gene end by 4 bases; junction bases not matched to a gene: 11. The CDR3 is 16 amino acids. The CDR3 is CASSEHGTRAPDTQYF. CDR3 DNA: TGTGCCAGCAGCGAACACGGGACTAGGGCGCCAGATACGCAGTATTTT.

The chain links TRBV5-1 to TRBJ2-3, with D possibly matching TRBD1 (5 bases). CDR3 length equals 13 residues. CDR1 and CDR2 from the germline V gene are SGHRS and YFSETQ. Trimming shortened V by 4 bases and J by 0 bases, and 6 bases separated the two germline ends. Written as DNA, the CDR3 is TGCGCCAGCAGCGCAGGGAGCACAGATACGCAGTATTTT. Encoded protein: CASSAGSTDTQYF.

The gene calls are TRBV5-1 and TRBJ2-7; 11 nucleotides line up with TRBD2. Germline V gene data show CDR1 as SGHRS and CDR2 as YFSETQ. V dropped 2 bases and J dropped 2; count of bases not matched to a gene: 0. There are 14 residues in the CDR3. The CDR3 coding sequence is TGCGCCAGCAGCTTTAGCGGGGGGGCCTACGAGCAGTACTTC. Protein: CASSFSGGAYEQYF. The whole variable domain, filled in from reference TRBV5-1 and TRBJ2-7, reads KAGVTQTPRYLIKTRGQQVTLSCSPISGHRSVSWYQQTPGQGLQFLFEYFSETQRNKGNFPGRFSGRQFSNSRSEMNVSTLELGDSALYLCASSFSGGAYEQYFGPGTRLTVT.

The rearrangement uses TRBV27 and TRBJ1-1, with TRBD1 as a possible D gene (6 bases). V gave up 2 bases and J gave up 7 bases, with 17 bases separating them. Germline values: CDR1 MNHEY, CDR2 SMNVEV (reference sequence). The CDR3 loop spans 15 amino acids. Here the CDR3 DNA reads TGTGCCAGCAGTTTAATCACAGGGAAGAAAAATGAAGCTTTCTTT. As protein: CASSLITGKKNEAFF.

This clone was counted a single time. V is TRBV30 and J is TRBJ2-7, with no clear D. V was pared by 4 bases and J by 3 bases, with 10 bases between. The CDR3 has 12 residues. Germline V gene lookup returns CDR1 GTSNPN and CDR2 SVGIG (reference sequence). For the CDR3, the DNA is TGTGCCTGGACCCTGTCGGGCTACGAGCAGTACTTC. This translates into CAWTLSGYEQYF.

The chain joins TRBV5-4 to TRBJ1-2, with TRBD1 identical over 9 bases. The V segment lost 2 bases and the J segment 8 bases; nucleotides outside the gene matches: 4. Germline lookup yields CDR1 SGHNT and CDR2 YYREEE (reference sequence). This CDR3 has 13 amino acids. CDR3 sequence (DNA): TGTGCCAGCAGCTTCAACAGGGGGCTCGGCTACACCTTC. Translation gives CASSFNRGLGYTF.

CDR3 loop: CASSQEARGSAGKNIQYF. In DNA form, the CDR3 reads TGCGCCAGCAGCCAAGAAGCTCGGGGGTCGGCTGGCAAAAACATTCAGTACTTC. The chain employs TRBV4-1 and TRBJ2-4, with a weak D call TRBD2 (6 bases). Germline V CDR1 and CDR2: MGHRA, YSYEKL. CDR3 size: 18 residues. V lost 0 bases and J lost 3, with 18 bases in between.

This clone came up once. The genes are TRBV27 and TRBJ1-2; D may be TRBD1 (5 bases). The V end lost 4 bases, the J end lost 6 bases, and 12 bases lay between the germline ends. Germline V lookup: CDR1 MNHEY, CDR2 SMNVEV (reference sequence). The CDR3 covers 13 residues. CDR3 amino acids: CASSSRRDHGYTF. The CDR3 bases are TGTGCCAGCAGTTCTAGGCGGGACCATGGCTACACCTTC.

This chain joins TRBV5-1 and TRBJ2-2; 8 bases line up with TRBD1. The CDR3 contains 14 residues. The germline V gene has CDR1 SGHRS and CDR2 YFSETQ. V trimming: 4 bases; J trimming: 1 base; junction bases outside the gene matches: 0. CDR3 sequence: CASSGTGNTGELFF. The CDR3 DNA reads TGCGCCAGCAGCGGGACAGGGAACACCGGGGAGCTGTTTTTT.

The V call is TRBV3-1 (or the pseudogene TRBV3-2), the J call TRBJ1-4; 8 bases are shared with TRBD1. This CDR3 contains 15 residues. Germline values: CDR1 LGHDT, CDR2 YNNKEL (reference sequence). V gave up 0 bases and J gave up 10 bases; unmatched junction bases: 7. The CDR3 sequence: CASSQDGAGGGKLFF. DNA of the CDR3: TGTGCCAGCAGCCAAGACGGGGCAGGGGGCGGAAAACTGTTTTTT.

V gene TRBV19 combines with J gene TRBJ1-5; D call uncertain. The CDR3 length is 9 residues. Germline assignment: CDR1 LNHDA and CDR2 SQIVND (reference sequence). V shed 10 bases and J shed 6 bases, with 4 bases lying between them. The CDR3 bases are TGTGCCAACTCTCAGCCCCAGCATTTT. The encoded protein is CANSQPQHF.

The chain's CDR3 is CASRRGGQGHEQYF. The CDR3 DNA sequence: TGTGCCAGCCGAAGGGGAGGACAGGGCCACGAGCAGTACTTC. The chain is built from TRBV6-5 and TRBJ2-7, with 8 bases lining up with TRBD1. CDR1 and CDR2 from the germline V gene are MNHEY and SVGAGI. CDR3 length equals 14 residues. V was clipped by 8 bases and J by 5 bases; unmatched bases: 11.

The chain has TRBV7-9 and TRBJ1-1; D is unresolved. The V end was cut by 3 bases, the J end by 3 bases, with 11 bases between. The CDR3 consists of 14 residues. Per germline, CDR1 SEHNR and CDR2 FQNEAQ (reference sequence). This chain's CDR3 is CASSFRQPYTEAFF. Written as DNA, the CDR3 is TGTGCCAGCAGCTTCAGGCAACCATACACTGAAGCTTTCTTT.

The V and J genes are TRBV5-5 and TRBJ2-1; possible D gene TRBD2, 5 bases. Germline V gives CDR1 SGHKS, CDR2 YYEKEE (reference sequence). The ends were cut back, 4 bases at V and 2 bases at J, with 7 bases in the middle. The CDR3 length is 13 residues. The CDR3 DNA reads TGTGCCAGCAGCGAGAGGGCCTACAATGAGCAGTTCTTC. Its protein is CASSERAYNEQFF.

The CDR3 bases are TGTGCCAGCAGCTACGAAGACAGTGGGCCCTATGGCTACACCTTC. Amino acids: CASSYEDSGPYGYTF. V usage is TRBV7-9 and J usage is TRBJ1-2, with a possible D match to TRBD1 (5 bases). The germline gives CDR1 SEHNR, CDR2 FQNEAQ (reference sequence). The ends were cut back, 4 bases at V and 4 bases at J, with 16 bases in the middle. CDR3 length: 15 amino acids.